The clone carrying this T cell receptor beta chain was picked up many times. Germline assignment: CDR1 MNHEY and CDR2 SMNVEV (reference sequence). V gave up 3 bases and J gave up 3 bases; unmatched junction bases: 3. The CDR3 covers 15 residues. These data belong to a study of T-cell memory formation after mild COVID-19. TCRdb analysed the 5' RACE reads with MiXCR anew, one entry per CDR3 protein. Here the sample spans about half a million distinct CDR3 sequences, roughly 20% being singletons. J is TRBJ2-3 and V is TRBV27; 10 positions agree with TRBD2. This sequence originates from an adult woman who had mild COVID-19 (a few samples of this study predate the infection). Cell type and time point are not known. The specimen sequenced was PBMCs or a T cell subset sorted from them (not recorded which). CDR3 residues: CASSLASGGTDTQYF. The CDR3 DNA is TGTGCCAGCAGTTTGGCTAGCGGGGGAACAGATACGCAGTATTTT.